This entry lists 25 T cell receptor beta chains sequenced from one sample in a study of CD8 T cells in ankylosing spondylitis. TCRdb reprocessed the 5' RACE reads with MiXCR, giving one entry per CDR3 protein. The table shows about 300,000 distinct CDR3 sequences, with approximately 10% occurring only once. The sequencing input was blood, either unsorted or a sorted T cell fraction (not recorded which). These receptors were taken from a female donor with ankylosing spondylitis or in good health (not recorded which).

This clonotype has at least ten counts. The chain joins TRBV12-3 or TRBV12-4 to TRBJ1-2; 9 bases are shared with TRBD1. The V and J ends lost 5 bases and 5 bases, in that order; junction bases with no gene match: 18. The CDR3 length is 18 residues. CDR3 DNA: TGTGCCAGCAGTCGGGGACAGGGCCTTGATTTCCGGGGATATGGCTACACCTTC. This codes for CASSRGQGLDFRGYGYTF.

This clonotype has ten or more counts. V and J are TRBV14 and TRBJ2-3, with TRBD2 matching 10 bases. The V gene end was trimmed by 2 bases and the J gene end by 4 bases; junction bases not matched to a gene: 9. Germline CDR1 reads SGHDN; CDR2 reads FVKESK. This CDR3 has 17 amino acids. The CDR3 here is CASSQHLAGGGADTQYF. CDR3 nucleotides: TGTGCCAGCAGCCAACACTTAGCGGGGGGTGGCGCAGATACGCAGTATTTT.

V is TRBV4-3 and J is TRBJ2-3; no firm D call. The CDR3 totals 14 residues. With 1 base removed from V and 3 bases from J, the gap between germline ends came to 8 bases. Germline V CDR1 and CDR2: LGHNA, YSLEER. CDR3 amino acids: CASSQGGATDTQYF. For the CDR3, the DNA is TGCGCCAGCAGCCAAGGGGGTGCGACAGATACGCAGTATTTT.

The chain uses TRBV30 and TRBJ1-5; 11 bases are a match to TRBD1. Germline CDR1 is GTSNPN and CDR2 is SVGIG (reference sequence). V shed 4 bases and J 6 bases; nucleotides not matched to a gene: 5. The CDR3 is made up of 14 amino acids. The CDR3 DNA follows: TGTGCCTGGAAGGGACAGGGGGAATCTCAGCCCCAGCATTTT. Its translation: CAWKGQGESQPQHF.

This clonotype has a count of ten or more. The chain has TRBV29-1 and TRBJ2-1, with D uncertain. Germline assignment: CDR1 SQVTM and CDR2 ANQGSEA. With 1 base removed from V and 0 bases from J, the gap between germline ends came to 16 bases. This CDR3 region has 17 residues. CDR3 residues: CSVEGQLTISSYNEQFF. CDR3 bases: TGCAGCGTTGAAGGTCAACTAACCATAAGCTCCTACAATGAGCAGTTCTTC.

This clonotype was detected many times. J is TRBJ2-2 and V is TRBV5-1; no reliable D call. CDR3 length: 13 residues. Trimming took 1 base from V and 3 from J, leaving 4 bases between them. CDR1 and CDR2 (germline): SGHRS, YFSETQ. The CDR3 reads CASSLKDTGELFF. In DNA form, the CDR3 reads TGCGCCAGCAGCTTGAAGGACACCGGGGAGCTGTTTTTT. Based on the CDR3 plus reference TRBV5-1 and TRBJ2-2, the full variable domain is KAGVTQTPRYLIKTRGQQVTLSCSPISGHRSVSWYQQTPGQGLQFLFEYFSETQRNKGNFPGRFSGRQFSNSRSEMNVSTLELGDSALYLCASSLKDTGELFFGEGSRLTVL.

On this clonotype itself: A much larger clone sits a single nucleotide away, making a read error possible. This chain uses TRBV15 with TRBJ1-1; 7 bases align to TRBD1. CDR1 LNHNV and CDR2 YYDKDF come from the germline V gene (reference sequence). CDR3 size: 14 residues. CDR3 bases: TGTGCCACCTGCAGAGACAGGGCGAACACTGAAGCTTTCTTT. Its translation is CATCRDRANTEAFF.

A few counts support this clonotype. The chain couples TRBV20-1 to TRBJ2-1, with 13 positions matching TRBD2. Germline CDR1 reads DFQATT; CDR2 reads SNEGSKA (reference sequence). CDR3 length equals 19 residues. V gave up 6 bases and J gave up 2 bases; unmatched junction bases: 16. The CDR3, as DNA: TGCAGTGCGATGCCGCGGACTAGCGGGAGACCACCAACCTACAATGAGCAGTTCTTC. Its translation: CSAMPRTSGRPPTYNEQFF.

In regard to this clonotype: Mismatch with germline at one junction end may stem from a read error. V is TRBV7-2 and J is TRBJ1-4; no definite D call. The CDR3 length is 12 residues. CDR1 and CDR2 (germline): SGHTA, FQGNSA. CDR3 in amino acids: CASGLDREKLFF. The CDR3 DNA is TGTGCCAGCGGCTTAGATCGCGAAAAACTGTTTTTT.

At least ten counts were recorded for this clonotype. This chain connects TRBV3-1 to TRBJ2-7, with D tentatively TRBD2 (5 bases). Per the germline V gene, CDR1 is LGHDT and CDR2 is YNNKEL (reference sequence). The ends were cut back, 4 bases at V and 5 bases at J, with 12 bases in the middle. The CDR3 has 13 residues. CDR3 in amino acids: CASSRDGEHEQYF. DNA of the CDR3: TGTGCCAGCAGCCGAGACGGGGAACACGAGCAGTACTTC.

The CDR3 coding sequence is TGCAGTGCTAGAGATTTAATTAGGGGGGAGGAGACCCAGTACTTC. As protein: CSARDLIRGEETQYF. V gene TRBV20-1 combines with J gene TRBJ2-5, with D possibly being TRBD1 or TRBD2 (6 bases each). Germline CDR1 is DFQATT and CDR2 is SNEGSKA (reference sequence). CDR3 length: 15 residues. Deletions cut 0 bases from V and 5 bases from J, with 16 bases between.

This clonotype was found many times. CDR3 region: CASSPDRGMIGYTF. DNA of the CDR3: TGTGCCAGCAGCCCGGACAGGGGGATGATCGGCTACACCTTC. The chain recombines TRBV5-6 with TRBJ1-2; 10 nucleotides align to TRBD1. This CDR3 contains 14 residues. Germline loops: CDR1 SGHDT, CDR2 YYEEEE. The trim removed 4 bases at V and 8 bases at J, leaving 8 bases unmatched.

This clonotype was seen only a few times. The chain joins TRBV7-9 to TRBJ2-1, with D perhaps matching TRBD2 (5 bases). Trimming took off 0 bases at V and 15 bases at J, with 18 bases between the two ends. Per the germline V gene, CDR1 is SEHNR and CDR2 is FQNEAQ (reference sequence). The CDR3 loop spans 14 amino acids. CDR3 in DNA: TGTGCCAGCAGCTTAGCTACTAGTTTTCCCGGATTGTTCTTC. This codes for CASSLATSFPGLFF.

The chain links TRBV18 to TRBJ2-1; the match to TRBD2 covers 7 bases. This CDR3 has 13 amino acids. Germline CDR1 is KGHSH and CDR2 is LQKENI. Germline trimming cut 4 bases from V and 9 bases from J; bases unmatched to any gene: 6. The CDR3 DNA follows: TGTGCCAGCTCACACACTAGCGTACCTGAGCAGTTCTTC. Amino acid sequence: CASSHTSVPEQFF.

This clonotype has ten or more counts. V and J are TRBV28 and TRBJ2-3; weak D call: TRBD1 (6 bases). This CDR3 spans 16 amino acids. Germline assignment: CDR1 MDHEN and CDR2 SYDVKM. V was shortened by 3 bases and J by 0 bases, with 13 bases between the two germline ends. This chain's CDR3 is CASSFPGDSSTDTQYF. For the CDR3, the DNA is TGTGCCAGCAGTTTCCCAGGGGATTCTAGCACAGATACGCAGTATTTT.

This clonotype was recorded many times. The chain is built from TRBV25-1 and TRBJ2-1; TRBD2 agrees at 10 bases. Germline V CDR1 and CDR2: MGHDK, SYGVNS. The V segment lost 5 bases and the J segment 9 bases; nucleotides outside the gene matches: 13. The CDR3 sequence is 16 residues long. CDR3 sequence reads: CASSKKFLAGEGEQFF. The CDR3 region has the DNA TGTGCCAGCAGTAAGAAGTTCCTAGCGGGAGAGGGTGAGCAGTTCTTC. Looking up the rest from reference TRBV25-1 and TRBJ2-1 gives the full variable domain: EADIYQTPRYLVIGTGKKITLECSQTMGHDKMYWYQQDPGMELHLIHYSYGVNSTEKGDLSSESTVSRIRTEHFPLTLESARPSHTSQYLCASSKKFLAGEGEQFFGPGTRLTVL.

This clonotype has a handful of counts. V and J are TRBV12-3 or TRBV12-4 and TRBJ2-1; 10 bases are shared with TRBD2. J gave up 7 bases and V 1 base, and 7 bases lay outside the gene matches. The CDR3 spans 16 residues. CDR3 bases: TGTGCCAGCAGTTTAGGAAGCGGGAGGGCCGGGAATGAGCAGTTCTTC. This translates into CASSLGSGRAGNEQFF.

This clonotype occurred many times. V gene TRBV29-1 combines with J gene TRBJ1-3; no firm D call. Germline assignment: CDR1 SQVTM and CDR2 ANQGSEA. The CDR3 length is 14 residues. Trimming cost V 6 bases and J 0 bases, with 12 bases left between them. This CDR3 is CSVGWGISGNTIYF. CDR3 sequence (DNA): TGCAGCGTGGGGTGGGGAATCTCTGGAAACACCATATATTTT.

This clonotype has a count of ten or more. The chain employs TRBV12-3 or TRBV12-4 and TRBJ1-2; D gene uncertain. V lost 5 bases and J 4 bases, leaving 14 bases between the germline ends. This CDR3 spans 14 amino acids. CDR3 in amino acids: CASSPRLHLYGYTF. The CDR3 region has the DNA TGTGCCAGCAGTCCCCGCCTACACCTCTATGGCTACACCTTC.

This clonotype showed up many times. The genes are TRBV18 and TRBJ1-2; 8 bases match TRBD1. J gave up 4 bases and V 3 bases, and 7 bases lay outside the gene matches. The V gene's germline CDR1 is KGHSH and CDR2 LQKENI. The CDR3 runs to 15 residues. The CDR3: CASSPDRTGTYGYTF. CDR3 sequence (DNA): TGTGCCAGCTCACCCGACCGGACAGGGACCTATGGCTACACCTTC.

This chain joins TRBV28 and TRBJ1-4; no clear D gene. The V gene's germline CDR1 is MDHEN and CDR2 SYDVKM. Trimming pared 6 bases from V and 11 bases from J, leaving 25 bases between. This CDR3 has 16 residues. CDR3 sequence (DNA): TGTGCCAGCAGCCTTGACCAGAACATCAACCCGGGCAAACTGTTTTTT. Its translation: CASSLDQNINPGKLFF.

This clonotype was counted at least ten times. The chain employs TRBV5-6 and TRBJ2-6; TRBD2 might be the D (5 bases). Trimming cost V 2 bases and J 4 bases, with 10 bases left between them. The CDR3 has 15 amino acids. Germline V gene data show CDR1 as SGHDT and CDR2 as YYEEEE. CDR3 sequence (DNA): TGTGCCAGCAGCTTCCGGGGAACGGGGGCCAACGTCCTGACTTTC. The encoded protein is CASSFRGTGANVLTF. The full variable domain, in which reference TRBV5-6 and TRBJ2-6 provide the parts outside the CDR3, is DAGVTQSPTHLIKTRGQQVTLRCSPKSGHDTVSWYQQALGQGPQFIFQYYEEEERQRGNFPDRFSGHQFPNYSSELNVNALLLGDSALYLCASSFRGTGANVLTFGAGSRLTVL.

The chain couples TRBV20-1 to TRBJ1-4; D is possibly TRBD1 (5 bases). V was clipped by 1 base and J by 0 bases, with 9 bases between them. The CDR3 runs to 15 residues. The V gene's germline CDR1 is DFQATT and CDR2 SNEGSKA (reference sequence). The CDR3 coding sequence is TGCAGTGCTAGAGTTAAAGGGGCAACTAATGAAAAACTGTTTTTT. Its translation is CSARVKGATNEKLFF.

This clonotype appeared many times. J is TRBJ2-1 and V is TRBV12-3 or TRBV12-4; D gene unclear. The length of the CDR3 is 13 residues. V lost 7 bases, J lost 1 base, and 8 bases lay in between. The CDR3 here is CASTSGSYNEQFF. The CDR3 region has the DNA TGTGCCAGCACGTCGGGTTCCTACAATGAGCAGTTCTTC.

This clonotype was seen at least ten times. The chain carries TRBV5-1 and TRBJ2-7, with 10 bases fitting TRBD2. The V segment lost 0 bases and the J segment 7 bases; nucleotides outside the gene matches: 7. Per the germline V gene, CDR1 is SGHRS and CDR2 is YFSETQ. This CDR3 contains 15 residues. CDR3 DNA sequence: TGCGCCAGCAGCTTGGCAACTAGCGGGATTGAGGAGCAGTACTTC. Amino acids: CASSLATSGIEEQYF.